This T cell receptor beta chain was identified in a study of blood T cell repertoires in COVID-19. Study-level information: Acute-phase and convalescent COVID-19 samples originated in the United States, Italy and Spain. In each case, the material was cDNA or gDNA derived from T cells, B-cell-depleted T cells, or PBMCs.

Authors' analysis steps: It was from reference gene primer amplification that nucleated cell counts were estimated. Produced via immunoSEQ multiplex PCR; TCRdb's table is partial and in-frame only. The DNA gave D and trimming, while V, J and clone size come from that table. The top ten hold 1.5% of the sample, which has approximately 200,000 clones, approximately 86% seen once. The CDR3 extends over 15 amino acids. The germline V gene encodes CDR1 SEHNR and CDR2 FQNEAQ (reference sequence). V trimming: 1 base; J trimming: 5 bases; junction bases outside the gene matches: 7. Sequencing was done on a sample of peripheral blood. The clonotype was recovered from a young man with active or convalescent COVID-19. The rearrangement uses TRBV7-9 and TRBJ1-1, with 7 bases lining up with TRBD1. CDR3 nucleotides: TGTGCCAGCAGCTTAGGGGACAGCGCCCGGACTGAAGCTTTCTTT. This gives the protein CASSLGDSARTEAFF.